Here is one T cell receptor (beta chain) with its context. This sample was taken from a study of identical twins. Each CDR3 protein gets one entry after TCRdb re-called the 5' RACE reads with MiXCR. This sample has under 350,000 distinct CDR3 sequences; more than 8% occur once, and the top ten carry roughly 6.4%. The V segment lost 6 bases and the J segment 0 bases; nucleotides outside the gene matches: 10. Germline CDR1 is SNHLY and CDR2 is FYNNEI. The CDR3 covers 16 residues. These same data were also listed under a study on yellow fever vaccine responses in identical twins.

J is TRBJ2-7 and V is TRBV2; 8 nucleotides agree with TRBD1. This receptor was taken from a woman under 30 in good health. The sequenced sample consisted of CD8+ T cells sorted from blood. CDR3 DNA sequence: TGTGCCAGCAGGGCGGGACAGGATAGAATCTCCTACGAGCAGTACTTC. Its protein is CASRAGQDRISYEQYF. The whole variable domain, remainder taken from reference TRBV2 and TRBJ2-7, is EPEVTQTPSHQVTQMGQEVILRCVPISNHLYFYWYRQILGQKVEFLVSFYNNEISEKSEIFDDQFSVERPDGSNFTLKIRSTKLEDSAMYFCASRAGQDRISYEQYFGPGTRLTVT.